This TCR beta chain was profiled in a study of human T cells and chemical hapten exposure. With regard to this clonotype: Its antigen is unidentified.

Study observations and caveats: Donors' alopecia may make their immune response differ from healthy people's.

With V trimmed by 7 bases and J by 7 bases, 5 bases remained unmatched. The CDR3 is 11 amino acids. Germline loops: CDR1 SQVTM, CDR2 ANQGSEA. TCRdb independently ran MiXCR on the RACE reads; one entry per CDR3 protein. The sample comprises around 180,000 distinct CDR3 sequences, more than 25% of which are singletons, and roughly 3% rests with the top ten. Time point: pre-sensitization, week 0. Treatment specified: therapeutic diphenylcyclopropenone sensitization with weekly scalp DPC. The origin of this receptor is a woman younger than 45 with alopecia areata. Some clones in this sample may be carry-over from other donors' samples. V gene TRBV29-1 combines with J gene TRBJ2-7; TRBD1 matches at 9 bases. Sample: whole blood, taken in connection with sensitization to the hapten diphenylcyclopropenone (DPC). This CDR3 is CSGGQGREQYF. CDR3 coding DNA: TGCAGCGGGGGACAGGGAAGGGAGCAGTACTTC.